Sequencing of this TCR beta chain was carried out in a study of STAT3 mutations in large granular lymphocyte leukemia (dated by TCRdb to the late 2010s). Background for the entire study: About half of the T-LGLL patients who underwent longitudinal sequencing carried canonical activating STAT3 mutations. One or more immunosuppressive therapy regimens were given to more than half of T-LGLL patients, and hematologic response was seen in around two fifths of the treated patients. Patients with T-cell large granular lymphocyte leukemia underwent serial deep sequencing of TCRbeta CDR3 and STAT3 to reconstruct clonal hierarchy and dynamics. About 19 representative T-LGLL cases were selected from an initial cohort of about 200 LGL patients for longitudinal TCRbeta and STAT3 sequencing. As controls within the study, a couple of patients with natural killer LGL leukemia were also sequenced longitudinally. For each patient, sequencing was performed at an average of roughly 4 time points, with a range of 2 to 8 samplings.

The junction shows trimming of 0 bases on V and 6 bases on J, plus 9 bases between the germline ends. Spanning cysteine to phenylalanine, the CDR3 consists of 15 amino acids. The sequence is cut down to CDR3 DNA, 45 bases in frame from base 1. The germline V gene encodes CDR1 LGHNA and CDR2 YNFKEQ. There are a few counts of this clone. Its recognized antigen is unknown. Per-base quality was not reported, and no clone a single base away is much larger than it. TCRbeta libraries were sequenced on an Illumina MiSeq, and an average of about 41,000 productive templates per sample was obtained. Multiplex PCR amplification was used to generate TCRbeta CDR3 libraries with the immunoSEQ assay. Per the original workflow: Repertoire diversity was calculated as previously defined, and values close to 0 indicated extremely monoclonal samples. TCRdb limited this immuneACCESS table to in-frame rearrangements with V and J called. A share of clones is missing; checked studies link under half to unresolved V genes, and the rest is unexplained. V and J calls and clone size are those listed in that table; D and trimming were worked out from the DNA. A total of about 7,000 clones appear in this sample, less than 60% of them only once. The ten largest make up 76% of the sample.

The same DNA, extracted from blood mononuclear cells, served for both TCR sequencing and STAT3 sequencing. General findings and caveats noted by the study authors: TCR clonotype switching after therapy was observed in about 35% of the 18 patients, and all newly emerging clones were found to be STAT3 wild type. Variable intervals between samplings and differing treatment regimens complicated linking therapy response to changes in TCR clonal burden. Because no samples were available when a clone first appeared, clonal expansion had to be inferred from samplings taken at other points. Because codominant clonotypes persisted in some patients, a small but highly pathogenic clone may have been missed. In several patients, dominant TCR clone burden exceeded STAT3 mutant burden, suggesting STAT3 mutation arose secondarily within a pre-expanded clone. All T-LGLL patients had at least one immunodominant TCRbeta clonotype, and roughly half had multiple immunodominant subclonotypes.

The sequence came from a boy aged 5-17 years with T-cell large granular lymphocyte leukemia. Some clones in this sample may be carry-over from other donors' samples. The age is the age at diagnosis. Sequenced sample: peripheral blood mononuclear cells. The receptor chain draws on TRBV4-2 and TRBJ1-6; 5 matching bases give a weak D call of TRBD1. This receptor has the CDR3 CASSQDLGGNSPLHF. The sequenced DNA: TGTGCCAGCAGCCAAGATCTGGGGGGTAATTCACCCCTCCACTTT.